This entry is about one T cell receptor (beta chain). CDR3 size: 16 residues. The V and J ends lost 3 bases and 0 bases respectively, with 9 bases between them. Germline V gene lookup returns CDR1 MNHNS and CDR2 SASEGT. This record belongs to a study of blood T cell repertoires in COVID-19. Study at large: Samples representing acute and convalescent COVID-19 were sourced from the United States, Italy and Spain. T cells, B-cell-depleted T cells, or PBMCs provided the cDNA or gDNA that served as material.

Profiled with immunoSEQ multiplex PCR; TCRdb holds only in-frame clones, not every one. Found here are 150,000 to 200,000 clones, 80% to 90% of them singletons; the top ten hold over 7.5%. This clonotype was sampled from a man aged 50-59 years with active or convalescent COVID-19. Material: peripheral blood. The chain uses TRBV6-1 and TRBJ1-6; D not certain. The CDR3 DNA reads TGTGCCAGCAGTGAGGGTAGGAGCTCCTATAATTCACCCCTCCACTTT. It specifies CASSEGRSSYNSPLHF.